The 17 T cell receptor beta chains presented below share a single source sample, sequenced in a study of siplizumab effects on memory and regulatory T cells. The protocol was immunoSEQ multiplex PCR, while the TCRdb copy is restricted to in-frame clones and leaves out a portion. The table records 100,000 or so clones, 92% of them present only once. Sequencing was carried out using Tregs sorted from blood. The source is a human donor in good health.

This clone appeared a single time. The CDR3 DNA reads as TGTGCCAGTAGTATTGGGGGGCAGGTATGGAATCAGCCCCAGCATTTT. This gives the protein CASSIGGQVWNQPQHF. The chain is built from TRBV19 and TRBJ1-5; possibly TRBD1 for D (6 bases). Trimming took 3 bases from V and 4 from J, leaving 16 bases between them. This CDR3 comprises 16 residues. From germline, CDR1 is LNHDA and CDR2 SQIVND (reference sequence).

V is TRBV19 and J is TRBJ1-1; 12 bases are shared with TRBD1. Germline trimming cut 3 bases from V and 5 bases from J; bases unmatched to any gene: 7. Germline V lookup: CDR1 LNHDA, CDR2 SQIVND (reference sequence). CDR3 length: 16 residues. CDR3 nucleotides: TGTGCCAGTAGTATGGGGACAGGGGGCGTAGGGACTGAAGCTTTCTTT. This translates into CASSMGTGGVGTEAFF.

The rearrangement links TRBV5-4 to TRBJ2-7; D is ambiguous. Trimming shortened V by 2 bases and J by 2 bases, and 14 bases separated the two germline ends. The CDR3 contains 15 residues. Germline V gene sequence: CDR1 SGHNT, CDR2 YYREEE (reference sequence). In DNA form, the CDR3 reads TGTGCCAGCAGCTTCACCGTACAGACCACCTACGAGCAGTACTTC. It yields the protein CASSFTVQTTYEQYF.

This chain connects TRBV7-2 to TRBJ2-1, with 8 bases fitting TRBD2. J gave up 15 bases and V 4 bases, and 5 bases lay outside the gene matches. Germline assignment: CDR1 SGHTA and CDR2 FQGNSA. The CDR3 runs 11 residues. CDR3 loop: CASSSGTSLFF. The CDR3 DNA follows: TGTGCCAGCAGCTCGGGGACTAGTTTGTTCTTC.

The rearrangement links TRBV7-9 to TRBJ2-1; 11 nucleotides align to TRBD2. There are 19 residues in the CDR3. The V gene end was trimmed by 5 bases and the J gene end by 2 bases; junction bases not matched to a gene: 14. CDR1 is SEHNR, CDR2 FQNEAQ, per germline (reference sequence). In DNA form, the CDR3 reads TGTGCCAGCAGCGCTAAACTAGCGGGAGTGCGCTGGGCCTACAATGAGCAGTTCTTC. It translates to CASSAKLAGVRWAYNEQFF.

The V gene is TRBV13, the J gene TRBJ2-1; 9 nucleotides line up with TRBD2. Losses at the gene ends were 4 bases for V and 2 bases for J; bases not matched to a gene: 6. CDR3 length: 16 residues. Germline V gene sequence: CDR1 PRHDT, CDR2 FYEKMQ (reference sequence). This CDR3 is CASSSLAGAAYNEQFF. Written as DNA, the CDR3 is TGTGCCAGCAGCTCCTTAGCGGGAGCAGCCTACAATGAGCAGTTCTTC.

The chain carries TRBV18 and TRBJ2-7, with D unresolved. V was shortened by 3 bases and J by 6 bases, with 9 bases between the two germline ends. CDR3 length: 12 residues. Germline values: CDR1 KGHSH, CDR2 LQKENI. The CDR3 DNA sequence: TGTGCCAGCTCACCCGGGCTAGGCGAGCAGTACTTC. This gives the protein CASSPGLGEQYF. Complete variable domain (other parts from reference TRBV18 and TRBJ2-7): NAGVMQNPRHLVRRRGQEARLRCSPMKGHSHVYWYRQLPEEGLKFMVYLQKENIIDESGMPKERFSAEFPKEGPSILRIQQVVRGDSAAYFCASSPGLGEQYFGPGTRLTVT.

The chain carries TRBV9 and TRBJ2-5, with 8 positions matching TRBD2. After removal of 2 bases from V and 5 bases from J, the junction contained 8 bases not matched to a gene. The CDR3 covers 15 residues. Germline V gene lookup returns CDR1 SGDLS and CDR2 YYNGEE. DNA of the CDR3: TGTGCCAGCAGCGTGCGAGCGGGAGAGGCGGAGACCCAGTACTTC. Protein: CASSVRAGEAETQYF.

This sequence joins TRBV7-9 and TRBJ1-6; 8 nucleotides match TRBD1. There are 18 residues in the CDR3. The ends lost 3 bases at V and 9 bases at J; junction bases unmatched: 16. The germline V gene has CDR1 SEHNR and CDR2 FQNEAQ (reference sequence). The CDR3 loop is CASSLGASTGAGGSPLHF. CDR3 sequence (DNA): TGTGCCAGCAGCTTGGGAGCCTCGACAGGGGCAGGGGGTTCACCCCTCCACTTT.

The chain joins TRBV19 to TRBJ2-1, with D possibly TRBD1 on 5 matching bases. The CDR3 loop spans 15 amino acids. Germline V gene lookup returns CDR1 LNHDA and CDR2 SQIVND (reference sequence). The V and J ends lost 3 bases and 3 bases respectively, with 12 bases between them. The CDR3 DNA reads TGTGCCAGTAGTATGAGGCAGGGTATCTACAATGAGCAGTTCTTC. Translated, it gives CASSMRQGIYNEQFF.

This clone was recorded only once. The chain carries TRBV5-8 and TRBJ2-1, with TRBD2 as a possible D gene (6 bases). V was cut by 2 bases and J by 4 bases, with 13 bases left in between. The CDR3 consists of 15 residues. Germline V lookup: CDR1 SGHTS, CDR2 YDEGEE. CDR3 sequence (DNA): TGTGCCAGCAGCTTAATCTGGCGGGATTACAATGAGCAGTTCTTC. This encodes CASSLIWRDYNEQFF.

The rearrangement uses TRBV5-1 and TRBJ2-1; no reliable D call. Germline CDR1 is SGHRS and CDR2 is YFSETQ. This CDR3 spans 14 amino acids. Trimming cost V 1 base and J 1 base, with 6 bases left between them. DNA of the CDR3: TGCGCCAGCAGCTTGTTGGGGTCCTACAATGAGCAGTTCTTC. Amino acids: CASSLLGSYNEQFF.

The V call is TRBV19, the J call TRBJ2-3; 9 nucleotides match TRBD2. Germline V lookup: CDR1 LNHDA, CDR2 SQIVND (reference sequence). Unmatched junction bases numbered 8, after V lost 5 bases and J lost 2 bases. The CDR3 has 16 residues. CDR3: CASSSYSGRFTDTQYF. In DNA form, the CDR3 reads TGTGCCAGTAGTTCGTATAGCGGGAGATTCACAGATACGCAGTATTTT.

The V call is TRBV10-3, the J call TRBJ1-1; D may be TRBD1 (6 bases). Trimming left V 0 bases short and J 4 bases short, with 15 bases between. Germline V gives CDR1 ENHRY, CDR2 SYGVKD. This CDR3 contains 16 residues. CDR3 region: CAISESGAGLGTEAFF. Here the CDR3 DNA reads TGTGCCATCAGTGAGTCGGGGGCAGGGTTGGGCACTGAAGCTTTCTTT.

As for this clone: The same CDR3 is also encoded by other DNA sequences in this sample. V is TRBV19 and J is TRBJ2-1; maybe TRBD2 (6 bases). Trimming removed 1 base at V and 2 bases at J, with 9 bases between. The CDR3 runs 15 residues. Germline-derived CDR1 and CDR2 are LNHDA and SQIVND (reference sequence). As DNA, the CDR3 is TGTGCCAGTAGTATAGGGAGGGGAACCTACAATGAGCAGTTCTTC. It codes for CASSIGRGTYNEQFF.

Notes on this clone: One end of the junction varies from germline; a read error may be responsible. The V call is TRBV7-7, the J call TRBJ2-5, with 14 bases matching TRBD2. The CDR3 runs to 16 residues. The V gene's germline CDR1 is SSHAT and CDR2 FNYEAQ (reference sequence). CDR3 protein: CASSPGLAGESETQYF. As DNA, the CDR3 is TGTGCTAGCAGTCCGGGACTAGCGGGAGAAAGTGAGACCCAGTACTTC.

The rearrangement links TRBV28 to TRBJ2-7, with 11 bases matching TRBD2. The germline V gene encodes CDR1 MDHEN and CDR2 SYDVKM. The V segment lost 6 bases and the J segment 2 bases; nucleotides outside the gene matches: 6. The CDR3 totals 15 residues. Here the CDR3 reads CASRISGRETYEQYF. CDR3 sequence (DNA): TGTGCCAGCAGAATTAGCGGGAGGGAGACCTACGAGCAGTACTTC.